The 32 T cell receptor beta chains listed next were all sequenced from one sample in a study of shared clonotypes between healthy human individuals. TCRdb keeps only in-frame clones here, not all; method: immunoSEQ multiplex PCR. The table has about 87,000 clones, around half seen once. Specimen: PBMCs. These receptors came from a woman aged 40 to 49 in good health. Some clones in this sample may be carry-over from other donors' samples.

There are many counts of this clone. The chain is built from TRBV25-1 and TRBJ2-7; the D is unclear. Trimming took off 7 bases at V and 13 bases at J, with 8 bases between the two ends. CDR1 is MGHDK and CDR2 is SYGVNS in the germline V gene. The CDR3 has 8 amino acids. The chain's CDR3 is CASKDGYF. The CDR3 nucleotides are TGTGCCAGCAAAGACGGATACTTC.

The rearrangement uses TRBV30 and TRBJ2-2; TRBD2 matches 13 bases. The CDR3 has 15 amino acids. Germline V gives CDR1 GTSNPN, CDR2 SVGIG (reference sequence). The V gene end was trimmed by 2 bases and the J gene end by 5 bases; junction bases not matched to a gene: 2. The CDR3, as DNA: TGTGCCTGGAGTACTAGCGGGAGGGGGACCGGGGAGCTGTTTTTT. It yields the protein CAWSTSGRGTGELFF.

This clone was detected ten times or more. The CDR3 DNA reads as TGCAGCGTTGATGTTGCGGGAGGGTACGAGCAGTACTTC. Residues: CSVDVAGGYEQYF. V and J are TRBV29-1 and TRBJ2-7, with 9 positions matching TRBD2. Losses at the gene ends were 3 bases for V and 4 bases for J; bases not matched to a gene: 4. The length of the CDR3 is 13 residues. CDR1 SQVTM and CDR2 ANQGSEA come from the germline V gene.

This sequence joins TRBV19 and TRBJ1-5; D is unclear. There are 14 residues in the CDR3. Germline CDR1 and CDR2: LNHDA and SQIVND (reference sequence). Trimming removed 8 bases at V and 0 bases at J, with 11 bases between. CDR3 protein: CASRAGNSNQPQHF. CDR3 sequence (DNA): TGTGCCAGTCGTGCAGGAAATAGCAATCAGCCCCAGCATTTT.

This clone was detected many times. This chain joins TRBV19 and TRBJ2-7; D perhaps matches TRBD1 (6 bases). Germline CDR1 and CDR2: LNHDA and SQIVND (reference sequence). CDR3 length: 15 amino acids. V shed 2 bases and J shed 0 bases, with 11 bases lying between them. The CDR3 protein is CASSIRQAISYEQYF. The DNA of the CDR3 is TGTGCCAGTAGTATACGACAGGCGATCTCCTACGAGCAGTACTTC.

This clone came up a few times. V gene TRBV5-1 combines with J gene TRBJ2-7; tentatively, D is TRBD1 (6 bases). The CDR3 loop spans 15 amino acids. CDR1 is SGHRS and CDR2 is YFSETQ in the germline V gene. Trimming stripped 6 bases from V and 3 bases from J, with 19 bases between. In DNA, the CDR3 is TGCGCCAGCACCCGTGGGGGACAAGATGGCTACGAGCAGTACTTC. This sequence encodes CASTRGGQDGYEQYF.

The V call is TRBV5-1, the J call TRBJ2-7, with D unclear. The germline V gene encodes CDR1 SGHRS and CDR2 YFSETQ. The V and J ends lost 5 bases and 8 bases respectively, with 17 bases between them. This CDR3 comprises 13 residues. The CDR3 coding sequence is TGCGCCAGCAGTGCGGCCAACTCCTTGAAGCAGTACTTC. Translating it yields CASSAANSLKQYF.

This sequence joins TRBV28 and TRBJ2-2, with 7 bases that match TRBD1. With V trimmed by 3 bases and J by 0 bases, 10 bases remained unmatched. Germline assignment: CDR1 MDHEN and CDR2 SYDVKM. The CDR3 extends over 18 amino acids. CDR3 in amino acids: CASSFTQHTGANTGELFF. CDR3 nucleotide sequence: TGTGCCAGCAGTTTCACTCAACACACAGGGGCGAACACCGGGGAGCTGTTTTTT.

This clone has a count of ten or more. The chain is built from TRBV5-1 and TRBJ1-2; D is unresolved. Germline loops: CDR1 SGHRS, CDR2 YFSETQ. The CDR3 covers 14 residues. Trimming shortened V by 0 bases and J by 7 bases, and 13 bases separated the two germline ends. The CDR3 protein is CASSLAGRNVGYTF. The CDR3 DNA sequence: TGCGCCAGCAGCTTGGCCGGTCGGAATGTTGGCTACACCTTC.

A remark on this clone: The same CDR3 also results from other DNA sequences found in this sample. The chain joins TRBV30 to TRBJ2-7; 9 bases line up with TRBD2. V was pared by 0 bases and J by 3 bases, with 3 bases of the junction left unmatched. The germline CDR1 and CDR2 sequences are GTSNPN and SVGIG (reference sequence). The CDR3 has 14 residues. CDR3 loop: CAWSVAGGGYEQYF. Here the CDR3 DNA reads TGTGCCTGGAGTGTAGCGGGGGGTGGCTACGAGCAGTACTTC. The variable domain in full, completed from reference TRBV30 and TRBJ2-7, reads SQTIHQWPATLVQPVGSPLSLECTVEGTSNPNLYWYRQAAGRGLQLLFYSVGIGQISSEVPQNLSASRPQDRQFILSSKKLLLSDSGFYLCAWSVAGGGYEQYFGPGTRLTVT.

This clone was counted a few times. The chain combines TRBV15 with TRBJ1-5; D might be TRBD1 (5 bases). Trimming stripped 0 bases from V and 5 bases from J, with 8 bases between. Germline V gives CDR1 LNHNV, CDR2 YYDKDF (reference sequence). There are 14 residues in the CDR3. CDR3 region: CATSRDAGYQPQHF. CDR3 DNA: TGTGCCACCAGCAGAGATGCAGGGTATCAGCCCCAGCATTTT. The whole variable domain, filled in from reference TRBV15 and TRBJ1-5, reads DAMVIQNPRYQVTQFGKPVTLSCSQTLNHNVMYWYQQKSSQAPKLLFHYYDKDFNNEADTPDNFQSRRPNTSFCFLDIRSPGLGDTAMYLCATSRDAGYQPQHFGDGTRLSIL.

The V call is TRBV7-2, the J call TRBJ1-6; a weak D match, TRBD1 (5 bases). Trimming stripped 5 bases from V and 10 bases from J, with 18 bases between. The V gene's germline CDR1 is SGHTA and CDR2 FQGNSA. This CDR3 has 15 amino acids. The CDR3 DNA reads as TGTGCCAGCAGCCTGGAGGGGCAGGGCCGATCACCCCTCCACTTT. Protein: CASSLEGQGRSPLHF.

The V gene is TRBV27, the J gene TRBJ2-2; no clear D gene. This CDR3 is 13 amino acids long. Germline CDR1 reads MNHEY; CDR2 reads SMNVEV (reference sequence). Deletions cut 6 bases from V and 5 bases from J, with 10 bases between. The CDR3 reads CASSSHRTGELFF. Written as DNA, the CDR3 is TGTGCCAGCAGCTCCCACCGTACCGGGGAGCTGTTTTTT.

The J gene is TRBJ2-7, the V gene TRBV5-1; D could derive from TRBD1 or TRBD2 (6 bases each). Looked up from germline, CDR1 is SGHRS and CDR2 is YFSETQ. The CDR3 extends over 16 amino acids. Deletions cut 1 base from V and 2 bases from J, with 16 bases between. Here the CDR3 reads CASSLSAPGAPYEQYF. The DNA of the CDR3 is TGCGCCAGCAGCTTGAGTGCCCCGGGGGCCCCCTACGAGCAGTACTTC.

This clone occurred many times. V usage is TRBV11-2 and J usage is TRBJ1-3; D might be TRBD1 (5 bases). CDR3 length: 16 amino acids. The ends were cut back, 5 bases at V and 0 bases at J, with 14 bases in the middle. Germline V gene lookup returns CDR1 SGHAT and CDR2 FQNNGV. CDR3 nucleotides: TGTGCCAGCAGCCGACAGTACCGAAGCTCTGGAAACACCATATATTTT. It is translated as CASSRQYRSSGNTIYF.

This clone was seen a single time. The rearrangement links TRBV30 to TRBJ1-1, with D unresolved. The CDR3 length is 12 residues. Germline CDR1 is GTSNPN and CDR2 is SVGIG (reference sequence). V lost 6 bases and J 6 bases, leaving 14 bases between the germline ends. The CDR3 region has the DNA TGTGCCTGCCAAGCTCGTCGGGCTGAAGCTTTCTTT. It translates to CACQARRAEAFF.

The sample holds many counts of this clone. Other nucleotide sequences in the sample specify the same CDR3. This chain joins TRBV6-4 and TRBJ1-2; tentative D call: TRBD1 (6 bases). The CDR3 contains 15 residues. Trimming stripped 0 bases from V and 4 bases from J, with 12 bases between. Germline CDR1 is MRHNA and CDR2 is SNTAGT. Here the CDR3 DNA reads TGTGCCAGCAGTGACTCCTCGACAGGCCCCTATGGCTACACCTTC. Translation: CASSDSSTGPYGYTF.

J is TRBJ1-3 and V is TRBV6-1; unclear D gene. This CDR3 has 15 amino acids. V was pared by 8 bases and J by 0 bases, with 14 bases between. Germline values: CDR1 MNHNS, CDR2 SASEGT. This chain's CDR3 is CASGSGSTSGNTIYF. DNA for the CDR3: TGTGCCAGCGGTTCCGGTAGCACCTCTGGAAACACCATATATTTT.

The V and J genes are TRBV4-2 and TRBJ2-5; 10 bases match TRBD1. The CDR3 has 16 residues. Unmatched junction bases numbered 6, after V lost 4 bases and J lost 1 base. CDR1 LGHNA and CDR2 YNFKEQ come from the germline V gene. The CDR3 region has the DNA TGTGCCAGCAGCCCAGCGGGGACAGGGGCCCAAGAGACCCAGTACTTC. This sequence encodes CASSPAGTGAQETQYF.

The CDR3 reads CASVEETQYF. The CDR3 bases are TGTGCCAGCGTTGAAGAGACCCAGTACTTC. V and J are TRBV2 and TRBJ2-5; no clear D. CDR1 is SNHLY and CDR2 is FYNNEI in the germline V gene. Trimming took 8 bases from V and 3 from J, leaving 4 bases between them. The CDR3 length is 10 residues.

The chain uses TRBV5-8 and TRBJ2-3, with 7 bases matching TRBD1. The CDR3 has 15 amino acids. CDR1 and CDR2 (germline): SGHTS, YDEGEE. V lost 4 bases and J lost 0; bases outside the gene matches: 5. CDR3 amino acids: CASSVPGQSTDTQYF. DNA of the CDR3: TGTGCCAGCAGCGTGCCGGGACAGAGCACAGATACGCAGTATTTT.

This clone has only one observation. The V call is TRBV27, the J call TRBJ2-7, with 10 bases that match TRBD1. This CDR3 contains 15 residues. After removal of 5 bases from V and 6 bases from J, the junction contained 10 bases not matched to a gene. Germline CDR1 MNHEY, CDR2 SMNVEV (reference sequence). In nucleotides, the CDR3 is TGTGCCAGCAGTCCCACTGGGACAGGGGTTCCCGAGCAGTACTTC. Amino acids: CASSPTGTGVPEQYF.

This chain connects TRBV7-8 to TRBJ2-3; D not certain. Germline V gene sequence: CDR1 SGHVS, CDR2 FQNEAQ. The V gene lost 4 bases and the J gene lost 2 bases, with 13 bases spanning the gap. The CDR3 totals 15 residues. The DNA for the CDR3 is TGTGCCAGCAGCTGGGAACGGACCTTCACAGATACGCAGTATTTT. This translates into CASSWERTFTDTQYF.

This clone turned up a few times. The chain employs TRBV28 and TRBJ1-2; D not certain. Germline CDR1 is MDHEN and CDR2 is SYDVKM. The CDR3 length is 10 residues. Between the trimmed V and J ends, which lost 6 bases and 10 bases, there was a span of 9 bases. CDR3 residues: CASSHRYYTF. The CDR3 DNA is TGTGCCAGCAGCCATAGGTACTACACCTTC.

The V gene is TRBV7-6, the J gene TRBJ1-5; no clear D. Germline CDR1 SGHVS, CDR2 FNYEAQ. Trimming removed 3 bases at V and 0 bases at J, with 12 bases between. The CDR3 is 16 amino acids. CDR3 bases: TGTGCCAGCAGCTTTCAAAGGAGACTTAGCAATCAGCCCCAGCATTTT. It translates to CASSFQRRLSNQPQHF.

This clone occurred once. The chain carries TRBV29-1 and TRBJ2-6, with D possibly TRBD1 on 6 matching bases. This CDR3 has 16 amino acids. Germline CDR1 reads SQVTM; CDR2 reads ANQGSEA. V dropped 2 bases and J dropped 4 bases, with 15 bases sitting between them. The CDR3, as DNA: TGCAGCGTTGAATCAGGGGCCCTCTCCGGGGCCAACGTCCTGACTTTC. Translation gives CSVESGALSGANVLTF.

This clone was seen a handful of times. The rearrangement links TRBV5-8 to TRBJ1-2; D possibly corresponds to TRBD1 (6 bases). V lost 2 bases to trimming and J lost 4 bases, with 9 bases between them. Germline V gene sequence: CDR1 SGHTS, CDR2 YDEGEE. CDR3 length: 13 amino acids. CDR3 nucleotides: TGTGCCAGCAGCTTCTTACAGGGCTATGGCTACACCTTC. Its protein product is CASSFLQGYGYTF.

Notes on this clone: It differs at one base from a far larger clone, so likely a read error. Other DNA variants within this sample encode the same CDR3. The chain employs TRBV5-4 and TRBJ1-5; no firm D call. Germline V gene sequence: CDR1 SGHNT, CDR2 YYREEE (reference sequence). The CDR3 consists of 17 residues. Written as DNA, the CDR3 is TGTGCCAGCAGCTACTCTAAGGACTTTCAGACCCATCAGCCCCAGCACTTT. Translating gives CASSYSKDFQTHQPQHF.

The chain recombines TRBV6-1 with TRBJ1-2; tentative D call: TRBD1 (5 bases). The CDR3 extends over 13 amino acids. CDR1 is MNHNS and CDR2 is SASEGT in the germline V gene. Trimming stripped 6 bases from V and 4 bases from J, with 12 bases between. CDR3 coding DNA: TGTGCCAGCAGAACTGGGGGGGGCTATGGCTACACCTTC. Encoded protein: CASRTGGGYGYTF.

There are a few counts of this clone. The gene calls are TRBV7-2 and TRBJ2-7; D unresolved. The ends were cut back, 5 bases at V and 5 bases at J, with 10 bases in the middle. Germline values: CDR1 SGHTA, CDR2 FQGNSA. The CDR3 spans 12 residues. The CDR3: CASSPHGDEQYF. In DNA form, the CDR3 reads TGTGCCAGCAGCCCCCATGGGGACGAGCAGTACTTC.

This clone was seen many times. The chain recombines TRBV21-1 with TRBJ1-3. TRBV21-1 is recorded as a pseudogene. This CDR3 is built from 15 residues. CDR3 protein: CASSPLGSSGNTIYF. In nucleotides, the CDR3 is TGTGCCAGCTCCCCGCTCGGCAGCTCTGGAAACACCATATATTTT.

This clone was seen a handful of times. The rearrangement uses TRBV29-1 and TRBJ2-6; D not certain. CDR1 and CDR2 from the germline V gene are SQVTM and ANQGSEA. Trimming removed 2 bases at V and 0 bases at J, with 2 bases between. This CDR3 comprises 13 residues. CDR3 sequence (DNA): TGCAGCGTTGAAACCTCTGGGGCCAACGTCCTGACTTTC. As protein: CSVETSGANVLTF.